Below, 2 T cell receptor beta chains from the same sample are listed, as sequenced in a study of naive and memory T cell subsets. General study findings and limits: Possibly reflecting memory cells re-expressing CD45RA, a few larger clonotypes occurred in naive repertoires, especially CD8.

No antigen has been identified for these receptors. Two oligonucleotides, mixed equimolar, formed the beta constant-region primer covering TRBC1 and TRBC2. Nested alpha and beta constant-region primers with the SP2 primer drove four PCR rounds on ligated cDNA. A single record per CDR3 protein comes from TCRdb applying MiXCR to the UMI-ligation and nested PCR reads. The sample consists of over 130,000 distinct CDR3 sequences, under 25% of them appearing once. Material for sequencing was naive CD8+ T cells from blood. The receptors come from a human donor in good health.

This clonotype was seen only a few times. The chain is built from TRBV9 and TRBJ2-1; 8 bases map to TRBD2. The CDR3 has 15 amino acids. J was trimmed by 3 bases and V by 2 bases; bases with no gene match: 4. From germline, CDR1 is SGDLS and CDR2 YYNGEE. Here the CDR3 reads CASSVSGVGYNEQFF. CDR3 DNA: TGTGCCAGCAGCGTTAGCGGGGTGGGCTACAATGAGCAGTTCTTC.

The table lists this clonotype with many counts. This chain links TRBV7-2 with TRBJ1-5; D unresolved. This CDR3 has 11 residues. Trimming shortened V by 6 bases and J by 8 bases, and 8 bases separated the two germline ends. From germline, CDR1 is SGHTA and CDR2 FQGNSA. This CDR3 is CASRGREPQHF. DNA for the CDR3: TGTGCCAGCAGGGGAAGGGAGCCCCAGCATTTT.